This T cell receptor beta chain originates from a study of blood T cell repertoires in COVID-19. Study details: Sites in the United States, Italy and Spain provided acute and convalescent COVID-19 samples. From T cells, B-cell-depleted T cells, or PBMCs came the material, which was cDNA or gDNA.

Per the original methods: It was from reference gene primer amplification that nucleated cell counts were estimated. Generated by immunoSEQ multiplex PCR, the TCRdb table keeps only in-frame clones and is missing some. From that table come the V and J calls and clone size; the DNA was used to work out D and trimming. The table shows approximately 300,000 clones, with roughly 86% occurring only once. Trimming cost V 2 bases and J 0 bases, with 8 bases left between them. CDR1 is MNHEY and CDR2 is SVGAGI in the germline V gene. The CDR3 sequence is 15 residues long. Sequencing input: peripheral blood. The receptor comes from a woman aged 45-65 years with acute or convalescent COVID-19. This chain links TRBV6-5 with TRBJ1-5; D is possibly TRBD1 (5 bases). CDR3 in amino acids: CASSYQGLSNQPQHF. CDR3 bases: TGTGCCAGCAGTTACCAGGGACTTAGCAATCAGCCCCAGCATTTT.